Presented here are 28 T cell receptor beta chains from one specimen sequenced in a study of blood T cell repertoires in COVID-19. Profiling relied on immunoSEQ multiplex PCR, and the TCRdb table lists in-frame clones only, not all of them. Among approximately 71,000 clones listed, around three quarters were seen once. Specimen: peripheral blood. The source is a human donor in a cohort sampled during active COVID-19.

The chain carries TRBV10-2 and TRBJ1-5; TRBD1 agrees at 9 bases. The ends lost 2 bases at V and 6 bases at J; junction bases unmatched: 11. The length of the CDR3 is 17 residues. Germline-derived CDR1 and CDR2 are WSHSY and SAAADI. CDR3 DNA sequence: TGCGCCAGCAGTGAGATCCCACAGGGGGCGAGGGGTCAGCCCCAGCATTTT. Translating it yields CASSEIPQGARGQPQHF.

The CDR3 coding sequence is TGTGCCAGTAGTACAGGGACAGATACGCAGTATTTT. Encoded protein: CASSTGTDTQYF. The rearrangement uses TRBV19 and TRBJ2-3; D is perhaps TRBD1 (5 bases). Germline CDR1 reads LNHDA; CDR2 reads SQIVND (reference sequence). V lost 4 bases and J lost 3, with 5 bases in between. The CDR3 sequence is 12 residues long.

J is TRBJ2-1 and V is TRBV4-2, with D possibly being TRBD2 (5 bases). The germline gives CDR1 LGHNA, CDR2 YNFKEQ. The CDR3 runs 15 residues. Between the trimmed V and J ends, which lost 0 bases and 9 bases, there was a span of 15 bases. The CDR3 coding sequence is TGTGCCAGCAGCCAAGATCGCGACGGGGTCGGTGAGCAGTTCTTC. It translates to CASSQDRDGVGEQFF.

In its sample, this clone was seen a few times. J is TRBJ2-5 and V is TRBV12-2; the D call TRBD1 from the table was never checked on the DNA. TRBV12-2 is designated a pseudogene. The length of the CDR3 is 14 residues. CDR3 sequence (DNA): TGTGCAAGTCGGATCAACAGGGGGCAAGAGACCCAGTACTTC. It translates to CASRINRGQETQYF.

The chain couples TRBV2 to TRBJ2-1, with TRBD1 identical over 9 bases. With V trimmed by 1 base and J by 6 bases, 4 bases remained unmatched. CDR1 and CDR2 from the germline V gene are SNHLY and FYNNEI. CDR3 length equals 15 residues. CDR3 residues: CASSEEGQGFNEQFF. CDR3 sequence (DNA): TGTGCCAGCAGTGAAGAGGGACAGGGTTTCAATGAGCAGTTCTTC.

The chain employs TRBV19 and TRBJ2-3; 8 bases are a match to TRBD2. Germline CDR1 reads LNHDA; CDR2 reads SQIVND (reference sequence). The CDR3 spans 15 residues. V shed 7 bases, J shed 7 bases, and the junction held 13 bases outside the gene matches. CDR3 DNA: TGTGCCAGTACCCCGGGGGGGGGTAGCCACTATACGCAGTATTTT. As protein: CASTPGGGSHYTQYF.

The chain joins TRBV4-1 to TRBJ2-2, with D possibly being TRBD1 (6 bases). The V gene lost 4 bases and the J gene lost 6 bases, with 15 bases spanning the gap. The CDR3 loop spans 15 amino acids. Germline V gene data show CDR1 as MGHRA and CDR2 as YSYEKL. The CDR3 DNA reads as TGCGCCAGCAGCCGAGAACAGGGTTCCCCCGGGGAGCTGTTTTTT. Translated: CASSREQGSPGELFF.

V gene TRBV28 combines with J gene TRBJ1-5; D is ambiguous. Germline assignment: CDR1 MDHEN and CDR2 SYDVKM. With 5 bases removed from V and 5 bases from J, the gap between germline ends came to 13 bases. This CDR3 spans 14 amino acids. The CDR3 region has the DNA TGTGCCAGCAGTCCAACAGTGCCACATCAGCCCCAGCATTTT. The encoded protein is CASSPTVPHQPQHF.

The CDR3 sequence: CASSLGLRSTDTQYF. CDR3 nucleotide sequence: TGTGCCAGCAGCTTAGGTTTGCGGAGCACAGATACGCAGTATTTT. V gene TRBV7-2 combines with J gene TRBJ2-3; no clear D gene. This CDR3 is 15 amino acids long. The germline V gene has CDR1 SGHTA and CDR2 FQGNSA. The ends were cut back, 1 base at V and 0 bases at J, with 8 bases in the middle.

Here the CDR3 DNA reads TGTGCCAGCTGGGCCGGGGAGGGCTATGGCTACACCTTC. Translation: CASWAGEGYGYTF. The gene calls are TRBV6-5 and TRBJ1-2; unclear D gene. V gave up 8 bases and J gave up 4 bases, with 14 bases separating them. The CDR3 sequence is 13 residues long. The germline gives CDR1 MNHEY, CDR2 SVGAGI.

V is TRBV5-1 and J is TRBJ2-3; TRBD1 agrees at 10 bases. The CDR3 totals 16 residues. Germline V lookup: CDR1 SGHRS, CDR2 YFSETQ. V dropped 3 bases and J dropped 2; count of bases not matched to a gene: 6. CDR3 in amino acids: CASSSGTGAYTDTQYF. As DNA, the CDR3 is TGCGCCAGCAGCTCCGGGACAGGGGCCTACACAGATACGCAGTATTTT.

This chain uses TRBV11-2 with TRBJ2-7; 9 nucleotides match TRBD1. The CDR3 has 17 residues. V was clipped by 0 bases and J by 3 bases; unmatched bases: 9. CDR1 SGHAT and CDR2 FQNNGV come from the germline V gene. In nucleotides, the CDR3 is TGTGCCAGCAGCTTAGATTCCGGGACAGGGATAATCTACGAGCAGTACTTC. The encoded protein is CASSLDSGTGIIYEQYF. The full variable domain, in which reference TRBV11-2 and TRBJ2-7 provide the parts outside the CDR3, is EAGVAQSPRYKIIEKRQSVAFWCNPISGHATLYWYQQILGQGPKLLIQFQNNGVVDDSQLPKDRFSAERLKGVDSTLKIQPAKLEDSAVYLCASSLDSGTGIIYEQYFGPGTRLTVT.

The V gene is TRBV4-3, the J gene TRBJ2-7; 9 nucleotides match TRBD1. This CDR3 contains 15 residues. Trimming took 1 base from V and 8 from J; bases not matched to a gene: 9. Germline-derived CDR1 and CDR2 are LGHNA and YSLEER. The CDR3 nucleotides are TGCGCCAGCAGCCAAGGTTATACAGGGGGCAGCCAGCAGTACTTC. As protein: CASSQGYTGGSQQYF.

The gene calls are TRBV6-1 and TRBJ2-6, with a weak D call TRBD2 (6 bases). Trimming pared 4 bases from V and 0 bases from J, leaving 13 bases between. This CDR3 has 17 residues. Germline V gene lookup returns CDR1 MNHNS and CDR2 SASEGT. The CDR3 bases are TGTGCCAGCAGTGTCCCTCGGGGGAACTCTGGGGCCAACGTCCTGACTTTC. Residues: CASSVPRGNSGANVLTF.

The rearrangement uses TRBV5-1 and TRBJ2-3, with 11 bases that match TRBD1. In germline, CDR1 is SGHRS, CDR2 YFSETQ. Losses at the gene ends were 3 bases for V and 6 bases for J; bases not matched to a gene: 9. The CDR3 contains 16 residues. CDR3 nucleotides: TGCGCCAGCAGCTGGAGCGAACGGGACAGGGGGGATACGCAGTATTTT. Its translation: CASSWSERDRGDTQYF.

The chain links TRBV5-1 to TRBJ2-1; perhaps TRBD1 as D (5 bases). This CDR3 contains 14 residues. Between the trimmed V and J ends, which lost 4 bases and 6 bases, there was a span of 14 bases. Germline CDR1 is SGHRS and CDR2 is YFSETQ. The CDR3 DNA sequence: TGCGCCAGCAGCGGGCAGGGTCTCGGCAATGAGCAGTTCTTC. Translated, it gives CASSGQGLGNEQFF. The full variable domain, rest sourced from reference TRBV5-1 and TRBJ2-1, is KAGVTQTPRYLIKTRGQQVTLSCSPISGHRSVSWYQQTPGQGLQFLFEYFSETQRNKGNFPGRFSGRQFSNSRSEMNVSTLELGDSALYLCASSGQGLGNEQFFGPGTRLTVL.

The rearrangement uses TRBV6-5 and TRBJ1-2, with TRBD1 matching 8 bases. There are 16 residues in the CDR3. The J segment lost 4 bases and the V segment lost 3 bases, leaving 10 bases of the junction unmatched. Germline values: CDR1 MNHEY, CDR2 SVGAGI. The chain's CDR3 is CASSYDTGGSSYGYTF. CDR3 DNA sequence: TGTGCCAGCAGTTATGATACAGGGGGGAGTAGCTATGGCTACACCTTC.

This clone has just a few counts. The V gene is TRBV28, the J gene TRBJ2-1, with 8 bases aligning to TRBD1. The V segment lost 1 base and the J segment 4 bases; nucleotides outside the gene matches: 18. The CDR3 spans 20 residues. Germline assignment: CDR1 MDHEN and CDR2 SYDVKM. DNA for the CDR3: TGTGCCAGCAGTTTATCCGTGGACAGGGTAATAAGAAACTCTTACAATGAGCAGTTCTTC. Translated: CASSLSVDRVIRNSYNEQFF.

V and J are TRBV5-4 and TRBJ1-6, with D perhaps matching TRBD1 (6 bases). Germline V CDR1 and CDR2: SGHNT, YYREEE (reference sequence). Deletions cut 4 bases from V and 7 bases from J, with 12 bases between. The CDR3 length is 14 residues. CDR3 protein: CASSTRQDNSPLHF. For the CDR3, the DNA is TGTGCCAGCAGCACCAGACAGGACAATTCACCCCTCCACTTT.

This chain links TRBV13 with TRBJ1-2, with D unclear. Trimming removed 3 bases from V and 4 bases from J, with 15 bases in between. The CDR3 covers 15 residues. The germline V gene encodes CDR1 PRHDT and CDR2 FYEKMQ (reference sequence). In nucleotides, the CDR3 is TGTGCCAGCAGCTTCCTGCCCGGGAGAGGCTATGGCTACACCTTC. It is translated as CASSFLPGRGYGYTF.

The V call is TRBV12-1, the J call TRBJ1-5; TRBD1 is the table's D call and was not checked against the DNA. TRBV12-1 is a pseudogene. This CDR3 is 20 amino acids long. This chain's CDR3 is CASSFAPEGRGEFSNQPQHF. CDR3 DNA: TGTGCCAGCAGCTTTGCGCCTGAGGGCAGGGGTGAATTTAGCAATCAGCCCCAGCATTTT.

This chain joins TRBV7-2 and TRBJ1-6; 8 bases agree with TRBD1. Trimming took 3 bases from V and 3 from J; bases not matched to a gene: 4. Germline-derived CDR1 and CDR2 are SGHTA and FQGNSA. The length of the CDR3 is 16 residues. CDR3 nucleotide sequence: TGTGCCAGCAGCTTTGGACAGGGAATCTATAATTCACCCCTCCACTTT. Protein sequence: CASSFGQGIYNSPLHF.

The chain carries TRBV28 and TRBJ1-1; TRBD1 agrees at 12 bases. This CDR3 is built from 16 residues. After removal of 6 bases from V and 5 bases from J, the junction contained 10 bases not matched to a gene. Germline V gives CDR1 MDHEN, CDR2 SYDVKM. The CDR3 DNA sequence: TGTGCCAGCAGCCCCGGGACAGGGGGCTTTAGTACTGAAGCTTTCTTT. As protein: CASSPGTGGFSTEAFF.

Only a few counts were recorded for this clone. The chain joins TRBV6-1 to TRBJ2-7; 7 nucleotides align to TRBD2. Trimming took 3 bases from V and 2 from J; bases not matched to a gene: 7. The CDR3 loop spans 15 amino acids. The V gene's germline CDR1 is MNHNS and CDR2 SASEGT. CDR3 DNA: TGTGCCAGCAGTGACGACGGACTAGTTCCCTACGAGCAGTACTTC. This gives the protein CASSDDGLVPYEQYF.

This chain links TRBV20-1 with TRBJ2-3; D is possibly TRBD2 (5 bases). CDR3 length equals 13 residues. Trimming shortened V by 3 bases and J by 2 bases, and 9 bases separated the two germline ends. CDR1 DFQATT and CDR2 SNEGSKA come from the germline V gene (reference sequence). CDR3 nucleotides: TGCAGTGCTAGTCCCGGGAACACAGATACGCAGTATTTT. Protein product: CSASPGNTDTQYF.

The rearrangement uses TRBV9 and TRBJ1-1; 7 nucleotides agree with TRBD1. Germline CDR1 is SGDLS and CDR2 is YYNGEE. The CDR3 length is 13 residues. Trimming removed 3 bases from V and 4 bases from J; junction bases left unmatched: 3. Written as DNA, the CDR3 is TGTGCCAGCAGCGAACAGGGGACCACTGAAGCTTTCTTT. Its translation is CASSEQGTTEAFF.

This chain uses TRBV2 with TRBJ2-2; 10 nucleotides match TRBD1. This CDR3 has 14 amino acids. Trimming removed 7 bases from V and 7 bases from J; junction bases left unmatched: 6. CDR1 is SNHLY and CDR2 is FYNNEI in the germline V gene. CDR3: CASKRTGGFGELFF. The CDR3 DNA reads TGTGCCAGCAAACGGACAGGGGGGTTCGGGGAGCTGTTTTTT. Full variable domain (rest looked up from reference TRBV2 and TRBJ2-2): EPEVTQTPSHQVTQMGQEVILRCVPISNHLYFYWYRQILGQKVEFLVSFYNNEISEKSEIFDDQFSVERPDGSNFTLKIRSTKLEDSAMYFCASKRTGGFGELFFGEGSRLTVL.

The chain couples TRBV11-2 to TRBJ2-7; 7 positions agree with TRBD1. The CDR3 loop spans 12 amino acids. Germline CDR1 reads SGHAT; CDR2 reads FQNNGV. J was trimmed by 5 bases and V by 6 bases; bases with no gene match: 4. The CDR3: CASSQDRDEQYF. DNA of the CDR3: TGTGCCAGCAGTCAAGACAGGGACGAGCAGTACTTC.